These 2 T cell receptor beta chains were all obtained from the same sample, sequenced in a study of cytomegalovirus exposure and HLA in healthy donors. Researchers ran the PCR with 60 Vbeta and 13 Jbeta primers. Clones were read by immunoSEQ multiplex PCR, and TCRdb kept only the in-frame ones, dropping some. The sample includes 150,000 to 200,000 clones. Material for sequencing was PBMCs. Every receptor here comes from a woman under 30 in good health and CMV-seropositive.

The chain recombines TRBV4-3 with TRBJ1-6; 7 nucleotides line up with TRBD1. Germline CDR1 and CDR2: LGHNA and YSLEER. The CDR3 is 13 residues long. V was pared by 4 bases and J by 9 bases, with 3 bases of the junction left unmatched. In DNA form, the CDR3 reads TGCGCCAGCAGCCCCCAGGGGGGTTCACCCCTCCACTTT. Its protein is CASSPQGGSPLHF.

The rearrangement uses TRBV6-1 and TRBJ2-7; 12 nucleotides align to TRBD2. Per the germline V gene, CDR1 is MNHNS and CDR2 is SASEGT. V trimming: 5 bases; J trimming: 5 bases; junction bases outside the gene matches: 4. The CDR3 is 14 amino acids. The CDR3 region is CASSRLAGAHEQYF. In DNA, the CDR3 is TGTGCCAGCAGTCGACTAGCGGGAGCTCACGAGCAGTACTTC.